The clone carrying this TCR beta chain has a single count. Original analysis: From reference gene primer amplification, estimates of nucleated cell counts were derived. Only in-frame clones appear in the TCRdb table, and some are missing; sequencing was by immunoSEQ multiplex PCR. V and J calls plus clone size are reproduced from that table; the DNA served to infer D and trimming. In the table there are approximately 49,000 clones, around 82% of which are singletons. The record originates from a study of blood T cell repertoires in COVID-19. Looking at the study overall: The United States, Italy and Spain supplied acute and convalescent COVID-19 samples. T cells, B-cell-depleted T cells, or PBMCs supplied cDNA or gDNA.

Germline values: CDR1 SGHKS, CDR2 YYEKEE (reference sequence). The CDR3 is made up of 15 amino acids. V was pared by 0 bases and J by 3 bases, with 12 bases between. The gene calls are TRBV5-5 and TRBJ1-1; D gene unclear. Sequenced sample: peripheral blood. This TCR came from a woman aged 55-75 years with acute or convalescent COVID-19. As DNA, the CDR3 is TGTGCCAGCAGCTTGGCTCCCTCGAGCTACACTGAAGCTTTCTTT. The encoded protein is CASSLAPSSYTEAFF.